The rows below give T cell receptor beta chains drawn from one sample of a study of identical twins. MiXCR, applied by TCRdb to the 5' RACE reads, yields one record per CDR3 protein. The sample carries fewer than 250,000 distinct CDR3 sequences, less than 9.5% recorded once. The sequenced material came from memory (CD45RO+) T cells sorted from blood. The receptors originated from a young woman in good health. CDR3s include the opening cysteine and the closing phenylalanine or tryptophan. Not every row has a clone size; where given, it reads once, few, many or a size class.

CDR3 protein: CASSLRGSSNTGELFF; V gene: TRBV11-3; clone size: few
CDR3 protein: CASSRPRGKRGEDTQYF; V gene: TRBV14; clone size: -
CDR3 protein: CASSELAGDDTQYF; V gene: TRBV5-1; clone size: few
CDR3 protein: CASSDFADTQYF; V gene: TRBV2; clone size: few
CDR3 protein: CASSGNGLSTEAFF; V gene: TRBV6-1; clone size: -
CDR3 protein: CSARDRSPNSPLHF; V gene: TRBV20-1; clone size: many
CDR3 protein: CSARNTGGPGETQYF; V gene: TRBV20-1; clone size: many
CDR3 protein: CASSVGLPGTGELFF; V gene: TRBV7-8; clone size: many
CDR3 protein: CAISEGLAGTDTQYF; V gene: TRBV10-3; clone size: few
CDR3 protein: CAIRTARTGELFF; V gene: TRBV10-3; clone size: few
CDR3 protein: CASSFTGGKNIQYF; V gene: TRBV5-1; clone size: few
CDR3 protein: CASSFTGANVLTF; V gene: TRBV7-9; clone size: many
CDR3 protein: CASRQGAKETQYF; V gene: TRBV5-1; clone size: -
CDR3 protein: CASRYEPGLAEETQYF; V gene: TRBV5-1; clone size: -
CDR3 protein: CSARRTTGTDTQYF; V gene: TRBV29-1; clone size: many
CDR3 protein: CASSRFFLAGWQTDTQYF; V gene: TRBV3-1; clone size: -
CDR3 protein: CASSQHNEQFF; V gene: TRBV5-6; clone size: few
CDR3 protein: CASSLGGRAEAFF; V gene: TRBV12-3/TRBV12-4; clone size: -
CDR3 protein: CASGMKGPGYSYEQYF; V gene: TRBV7-8; clone size: many
CDR3 protein: CASSLRTSGINNEQFF; V gene: TRBV5-5; clone size: -
CDR3 protein: CAWSGRASGRARPYNEQFF; V gene: TRBV30; clone size: -
CDR3 protein: CASSLEPLGTSTDTQYF; V gene: TRBV5-1; clone size: few
CDR3 protein: CASSLGRLNEQFF; V gene: TRBV7-2; clone size: many
CDR3 protein: CASSQTRWNTEAFF; V gene: TRBV3-1; clone size: -
CDR3 protein: CASSPTGLTYNEQFF; V gene: TRBV6-1; clone size: -
CDR3 protein: CASSSQGPYGYTF; V gene: TRBV7-9; clone size: many
CDR3 protein: CASRESRRTEAFF; V gene: TRBV5-1; clone size: many
CDR3 protein: CASTSYAEAFF; V gene: TRBV19; clone size: -
CDR3 protein: CASSSGSHF; V gene: TRBV7-9; clone size: -
CDR3 protein: CATTALPGLAGEVDTQYF; V gene: TRBV15; clone size: few
CDR3 protein: CASSWTSGSTDTQYF; V gene: TRBV5-1; clone size: -